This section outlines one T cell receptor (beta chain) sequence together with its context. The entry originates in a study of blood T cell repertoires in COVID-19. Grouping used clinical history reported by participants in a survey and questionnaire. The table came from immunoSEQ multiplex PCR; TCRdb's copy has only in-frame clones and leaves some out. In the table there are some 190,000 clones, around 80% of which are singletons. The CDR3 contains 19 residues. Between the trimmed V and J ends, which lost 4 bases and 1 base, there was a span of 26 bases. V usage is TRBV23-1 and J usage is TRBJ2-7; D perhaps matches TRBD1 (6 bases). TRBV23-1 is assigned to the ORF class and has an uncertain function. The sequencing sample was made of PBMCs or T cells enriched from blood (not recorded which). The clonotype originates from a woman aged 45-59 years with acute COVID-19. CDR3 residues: CASSRREDNGLRGSYEQYV. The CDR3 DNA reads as TGCGCCAGCAGTCGCAGAGAGGACAATGGCCTCAGGGGTTCCTACGAGCAGTACGTC.